This T cell receptor (beta chain) was captured in a study of blood T cell repertoires in COVID-19. About the study: COVID-19 samples from acute and convalescent phases originated in the United States, Italy and Spain. Sources were T cells, B-cell-depleted T cells, or PBMCs; the material itself was cDNA or gDNA.

Under the authors' procedure: Estimated nucleated cell counts came from reference gene primer amplification. Generated by immunoSEQ multiplex PCR, the TCRdb table keeps only in-frame clones and is missing some. V, J and clone size reflect that table, while D and trimming were determined from the DNA. Here the sample spans 340,000 or so clones, around 87% being singletons. This CDR3 comprises 14 residues. V gave up 2 bases and J gave up 6 bases, with 14 bases separating them. CDR1 and CDR2 from the germline V gene are SEHNR and FQNEAQ (reference sequence). This receptor was identified in a man aged 50-59 years with active or convalescent COVID-19. This chain connects TRBV7-9 to TRBJ2-7, with D unresolved. Sequenced material: peripheral blood. In DNA form, the CDR3 reads TGTGCCAGCAGCTTAAACCCAGGATCCGGCGAGCAGTACTTC. Protein: CASSLNPGSGEQYF.